The 11 T cell receptor beta chains below were found in one sample sequenced in a study of blood T cells in healthy people across ages (dated by TCRdb to 2013 to 2016). Library generation was performed with 5' RACE. These reads were obtained on an Illumina HiSeq 2500. A second PCR of about 7 to 12 cycles was run with a J-beta primer mix and a sample-barcoded 5' primer. Using fastp trimming at Q25 and MiXCR clonotype assembly, TCRdb reanalyzed the public sequencing data and kept in-frame beta chains. Rows are unified per CDR3 protein, each entry keeping the most common DNA and genes. In this sample the table shows 1.4 million or so distinct CDR3 sequences, approximately 39% of which occur a single time. The ten largest clones take up 4% of the sample. The sample was blood. All receptors derive from a woman in her late teens or twenties in good health.

The rearrangement uses TRBV20-1 and TRBJ2-1; 8 nucleotides match TRBD2. CDR1 and CDR2 (germline): DFQATT, SNEGSKA (reference sequence). With V trimmed by 6 bases and J by 0 bases, 7 bases remained unmatched. The CDR3 totals 15 residues. Here the CDR3 reads CSARTSRNSYNEQFF. The CDR3 nucleotides read TGCAGTGCCAGGACTAGCCGAAACTCCTACAATGAGCAGTTCTTC.

The chain has TRBV12-3 or TRBV12-4 and TRBJ1-2; the D is unclear. Trimming cost V 3 bases and J 6 bases, with 11 bases left between them. This CDR3 is built from 13 residues. The CDR3 DNA reads TGTGCCAGCAGTTTTAAGACGGCGGATGGCTACACCTTC. Translated, it gives CASSFKTADGYTF.

There are a few counts of this clonotype. The rearrangement links TRBV11-2 to TRBJ1-2; 10 nucleotides agree with TRBD1. This CDR3 is 17 amino acids long. J lost 7 bases, V lost 4 bases, and 15 bases had no gene match. CDR1 is SGHAT, CDR2 FQNNGV, per germline. Written as DNA, the CDR3 is TGTGCCAGCAGCTCCCTGCGGTCCCGGGACAGGGGCCGTGGCTACACCTTC. It is translated as CASSSLRSRDRGRGYTF.

V and J are TRBV6-5 and TRBJ1-6; D perhaps matches TRBD1 (6 bases). This CDR3 region has 14 residues. Germline CDR1 MNHEY, CDR2 SVGAGI. Trimming took off 6 bases at V and 5 bases at J, with 11 bases between the two ends. CDR3 DNA: TGTGCCAGCAGCCCCGGGACAAATAATTCACCCCTCCACTTT. This codes for CASSPGTNNSPLHF.

This clonotype was detected a few times. The V gene is TRBV12-3 or TRBV12-4, the J gene TRBJ1-5, with TRBD1 as a possible D gene (5 bases). The CDR3 is 13 amino acids. V was clipped by 0 bases and J by 12 bases, with 12 bases between them. CDR3 in amino acids: CASSLASGTIQHF. The CDR3, as DNA: TGTGCCAGCAGTTTAGCTTCTGGGACGATCCAGCATTTT.

This clonotype was seen only a few times. This chain joins TRBV29-1 and TRBJ1-1, with 7 bases that match TRBD1. Germline V CDR1 and CDR2: SQVTM, ANQGSEA. The CDR3 is 16 residues long. J was trimmed by 0 bases and V by 6 bases; bases with no gene match: 13. The CDR3 DNA sequence: TGCAGCGTGGAACCAGGGGGGCGACCGGTGAACACTGAAGCTTTCTTT. Its translation: CSVEPGGRPVNTEAFF.

The V call is TRBV7-3, the J call TRBJ2-1; 12 positions agree with TRBD2. This CDR3 has 16 amino acids. The J segment lost 8 bases and the V segment lost 4 bases, leaving 9 bases of the junction unmatched. The germline gives CDR1 SGHTA, CDR2 FQGTGA. For the CDR3, the DNA is TGTGCCAGCAGCTCCGCGACTAGCGGGAGAAGGGATGAGCAGTTCTTC. Its translation is CASSSATSGRRDEQFF.

The chain carries TRBV6-2 or TRBV6-3 and TRBJ1-2; TRBD1 matches at 9 bases. The CDR3 has 15 amino acids. Germline CDR1 reads MNHEY; CDR2 reads SVGEGT. V gave up 4 bases and J gave up 4 bases; unmatched junction bases: 7. CDR3 in amino acids: CASSWGQGHRYGYTF. CDR3 coding DNA: TGTGCCAGCAGTTGGGGACAGGGCCATCGCTATGGCTACACCTTC.

The chain employs TRBV5-1 and TRBJ2-5; perhaps TRBD1 as D (6 bases). Trimming shortened V by 8 bases and J by 2 bases, and 16 bases separated the two germline ends. The CDR3 is 14 residues long. Germline CDR1 and CDR2: SGHRS and YFSETQ. DNA for the CDR3: TGCGCCAGTGGGGAAGGACAGCCACAAGAGACCCAGTACTTC. The encoded protein is CASGEGQPQETQYF. The entire variable domain, with the rest obtained from reference TRBV5-1 and TRBJ2-5, is as follows: KAGVTQTPRYLIKTRGQQVTLSCSPISGHRSVSWYQQTPGQGLQFLFEYFSETQRNKGNFPGRFSGRQFSNSRSEMNVSTLELGDSALYLCASGEGQPQETQYFGPGTRLLVL.

This clonotype was picked up a small number of times. This chain uses TRBV5-1 with TRBJ2-6, with no clear D. Germline V gene sequence: CDR1 SGHRS, CDR2 YFSETQ. The CDR3 has 15 residues. Trimming took 3 bases from V and 4 from J, leaving 11 bases between them. CDR3: CASSSWGIGANVLTF. Written as DNA, the CDR3 is TGCGCCAGCAGCTCCTGGGGAATCGGGGCCAACGTCCTGACTTTC. The complete variable domain, with remaining parts taken from reference TRBV5-1 and TRBJ2-6, reads KAGVTQTPRYLIKTRGQQVTLSCSPISGHRSVSWYQQTPGQGLQFLFEYFSETQRNKGNFPGRFSGRQFSNSRSEMNVSTLELGDSALYLCASSSWGIGANVLTFGAGSRLTVL.

The genes are TRBV20-1 and TRBJ2-1, with D unresolved. The germline V gene has CDR1 DFQATT and CDR2 SNEGSKA (reference sequence). The length of the CDR3 is 13 residues. V was clipped by 5 bases and J by 0 bases, with 8 bases between them. The CDR3 DNA reads as TGCAGTGCTTGCCCAAGCTCCTACAATGAGCAGTTCTTC. Amino acids: CSACPSSYNEQFF.